A single sample gave rise to the 6 T cell receptor beta chains below, sequenced in a study of control samples from healthy donors and cancer patients. The assay was immunoSEQ multiplex PCR, and TCRdb's table has in-frame clones only and misses some. The table shows approximately 94,000 clones, with approximately 84% occurring only once. Material for sequencing was PBMCs. These receptor sequences come from an older man with lung cancer.

The rearrangement joins TRBV6-6 to TRBJ2-1; 13 bases match TRBD2. This CDR3 has 15 residues. CDR1 and CDR2 from the germline V gene are MNHNY and SVGAGI (reference sequence). V lost 4 bases to trimming and J lost 6 bases; unmatched junction nucleotides: 3. The chain's CDR3 is CASSSLAGGVNEQFF. CDR3 coding DNA: TGTGCCAGCAGTTCACTAGCGGGGGGGGTCAATGAGCAGTTCTTC.

The V gene is TRBV28, the J gene TRBJ2-5; maybe TRBD2 (5 bases). The CDR3 runs 13 residues. Germline lookup yields CDR1 MDHEN and CDR2 SYDVKM. With 2 bases removed from V and 5 bases from J, the gap between germline ends came to 9 bases. CDR3 in amino acids: CASSLTGLETQYF. The CDR3 DNA reads TGTGCCAGCAGTTTAACGGGGTTGGAGACCCAGTACTTC.

This clone was counted a single time. The rearrangement links TRBV5-6 to TRBJ1-6; no definite D call. The CDR3 consists of 15 residues. The germline CDR1 and CDR2 sequences are SGHDT and YYEEEE. V shed 1 base and J shed 8 bases, with 13 bases lying between them. CDR3 DNA sequence: TGTGCCAGCAGCTTGAGTTTCGGGGAGGATTCACCCCTCCACTTT. This sequence encodes CASSLSFGEDSPLHF.

Note on this clone: This CDR3 is also generated by other DNA sequences in the sample. This chain links TRBV28 with TRBJ1-5; TRBD1 might be the D (6 bases). The CDR3 extends over 15 amino acids. Germline lookup yields CDR1 MDHEN and CDR2 SYDVKM. Trimming removed 4 bases at V and 2 bases at J, with 12 bases between. The CDR3 reads CASSSEGGGNQPQHF. The CDR3 DNA is TGTGCCAGCAGTTCAGAGGGGGGGGGCAATCAGCCCCAGCATTTT.

CDR3 DNA: TGTGCCAGTAGTCCCACAGGGGGAACCGGGGAGCTGTTTTTT. Amino acids: CASSPTGGTGELFF. The chain couples TRBV19 to TRBJ2-2, with 8 bases identical to TRBD1. The CDR3 covers 14 residues. V shed 5 bases, J shed 5 bases, and the junction held 4 bases outside the gene matches. Germline V gene lookup returns CDR1 LNHDA and CDR2 SQIVND (reference sequence).

This rearrangement joins TRBV19 to TRBJ2-6, with TRBD1 identical over 8 bases. CDR1 and CDR2 (germline): LNHDA, SQIVND (reference sequence). The CDR3 loop spans 17 amino acids. V gave up 6 bases and J gave up 0 bases; unmatched junction bases: 7. CDR3 sequence: CASSRGPGRSGANVLTF. In DNA, the CDR3 is TGTGCCAGTAGCAGGGGGCCGGGCCGCTCTGGGGCCAACGTCCTGACTTTC.